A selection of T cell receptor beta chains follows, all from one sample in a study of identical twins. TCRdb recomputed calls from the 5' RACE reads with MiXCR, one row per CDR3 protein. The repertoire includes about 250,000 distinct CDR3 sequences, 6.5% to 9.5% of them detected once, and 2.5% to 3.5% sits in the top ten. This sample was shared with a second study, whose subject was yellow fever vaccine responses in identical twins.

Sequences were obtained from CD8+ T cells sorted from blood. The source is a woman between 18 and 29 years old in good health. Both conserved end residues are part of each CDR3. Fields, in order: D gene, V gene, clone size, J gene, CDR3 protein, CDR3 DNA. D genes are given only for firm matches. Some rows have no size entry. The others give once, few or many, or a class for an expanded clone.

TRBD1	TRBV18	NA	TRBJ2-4	CASSTRTGAENIQYF	TGTGCCAGCTCAACCCGGACAGGGGCCGAAAACATTCAGTACTTC
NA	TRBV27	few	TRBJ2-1	CASSLSTSPYNEQFF	TGTGCCAGCAGTTTATCTACCTCCCCCTACAATGAGCAGTTCTTC
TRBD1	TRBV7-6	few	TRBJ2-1	CASSSHLGTGRVNEQFF	TGTGCCAGCAGCTCCCACTTAGGGACAGGGCGGGTCAATGAGCAGTTCTTC
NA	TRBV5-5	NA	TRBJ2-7	CASSLYGGHYEQYF	TGTGCCAGCAGCTTGTACGGGGGCCACTACGAGCAGTACTTC
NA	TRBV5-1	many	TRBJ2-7	CASSFTSGTAGGEQYF	TGCGCCAGCAGCTTCACCTCCGGGACGGCTGGGGGGGAGCAGTACTTC
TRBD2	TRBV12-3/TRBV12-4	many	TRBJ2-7	CASSGLAGGPHEQYF	TGTGCCAGCAGCGGTCTAGCGGGAGGGCCCCACGAGCAGTACTTC
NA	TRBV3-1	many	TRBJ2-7	CASSISYEQYF	TGTGCCAGCAGCATCTCCTACGAGCAGTACTTC
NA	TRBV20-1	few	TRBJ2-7	CSAMALDGNYEQYF	TGCAGTGCTATGGCACTAGATGGTAACTACGAGCAGTACTTC
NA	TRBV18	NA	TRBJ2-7	CASSPGDKTLYEQYF	TGTGCCAGCTCACCGGGGGACAAAACCCTCTACGAGCAGTACTTC
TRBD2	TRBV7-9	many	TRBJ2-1	CASSLAAGGPRNEQFF	TGTGCCAGCAGCTTAGCCGCGGGAGGGCCACGGAATGAGCAGTTCTTC
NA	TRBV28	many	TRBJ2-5	CASSPATGEGETQYF	TGTGCCAGCAGTCCGGCGACAGGGGAGGGAGAGACCCAGTACTTC
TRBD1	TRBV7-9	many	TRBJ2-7	CASSPSSGTGGEQYF	TGTGCCAGCAGCCCTTCGTCCGGGACAGGGGGCGAGCAGTACTTC
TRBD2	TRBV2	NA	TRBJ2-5	CASSDWTSGGAFSQETQYF	TGTGCCAGCAGTGATTGGACTAGCGGGGGGGCCTTTTCACAAGAGACCCAGTACTTC
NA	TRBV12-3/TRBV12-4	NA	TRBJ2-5	CASSFFQQETQYF	TGTGCCAGCAGTTTTTTCCAGCAAGAGACCCAGTACTTC
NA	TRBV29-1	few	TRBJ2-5	CSVEGGRVRERETQYF	TGCAGCGTTGAAGGTGGCAGGGTGAGGGAGCGGGAGACCCAGTACTTC
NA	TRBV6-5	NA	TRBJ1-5	CASSDSVGIQPQHF	TGTGCCAGCAGTGACTCGGTAGGGATCCAGCCCCAGCATTTT
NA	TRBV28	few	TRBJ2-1	CASSKMWGSFEQFF	TGTGCCAGCAGCAAAATGTGGGGGTCCTTTGAGCAGTTCTTC
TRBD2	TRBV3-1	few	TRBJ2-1	CASTGAAGARSSYNEQFF	TGTGCCAGCACCGGGGCAGCGGGAGCGAGGTCCTCCTACAATGAGCAGTTCTTC
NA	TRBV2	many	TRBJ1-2	CASSERTASYGYTF	TGTGCCAGCAGTGAAAGAACAGCTTCCTATGGCTACACCTTC
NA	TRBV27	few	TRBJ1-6	CASSMKITVSPLHF	TGTGCCAGCTCAATGAAGATAACGGTGTCACCCCTCCACTTT
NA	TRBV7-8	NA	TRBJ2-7	CASSSTPRVDSYEQYF	TGTGCCAGCAGCTCAACCCCGCGGGTAGACTCCTACGAGCAGTACTTC
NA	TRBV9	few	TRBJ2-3	CASSVGGEADTQYF	TGTGCCAGCAGCGTAGGCGGGGAGGCAGATACGCAGTATTTT
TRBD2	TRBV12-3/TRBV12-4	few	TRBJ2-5	CASSGRRLAEETQYF	TGTGCCAGCAGTGGGCGGAGACTAGCGGAAGAGACCCAGTACTTC
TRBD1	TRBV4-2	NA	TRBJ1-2	CASSQGLQGAYGYTF	TGTGCCAGCAGCCAGGGTTTACAGGGGGCGTATGGCTACACCTTC
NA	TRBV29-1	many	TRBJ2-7	CSVLWAGPHEQYF	TGCAGCGTTCTTTGGGCAGGGCCCCACGAGCAGTACTTC
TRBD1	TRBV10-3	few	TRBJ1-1	CAISELDRGKEAFF	TGTGCCATCAGTGAGTTAGACAGGGGGAAGGAAGCTTTCTTT
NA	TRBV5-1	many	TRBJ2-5	CASSSLTGSLETQYF	TGCGCCAGCAGCTCCTTAACAGGGTCTTTGGAGACCCAGTACTTC
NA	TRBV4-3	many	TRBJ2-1	CASSHFDEQFF	TGCGCCAGCAGCCACTTCGATGAGCAGTTCTTC
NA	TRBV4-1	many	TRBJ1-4	CASSQDLGADEKLFF	TGCGCCAGCAGCCAAGACCTAGGGGCCGATGAAAAACTGTTTTTT
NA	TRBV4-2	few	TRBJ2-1	CASSQAGTLPYNEQFF	TGTGCCAGCAGCCAAGCGGGGACTCTCCCCTACAATGAGCAGTTCTTC
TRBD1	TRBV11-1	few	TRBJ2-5	CASTAWVFGTDKYQETQYF	TGTGCCAGCACCGCTTGGGTTTTTGGGACAGATAAATACCAAGAGACCCAGTACTTC
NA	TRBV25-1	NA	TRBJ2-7	CASRAGRVYEQYF	TGTGCCAGCCGCGCAGGCCGGGTATACGAGCAGTACTTC
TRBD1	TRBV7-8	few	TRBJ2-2	CACQTGGNTGELFF	TGTGCCTGTCAGACAGGGGGCAACACCGGGGAGCTGTTTTTT
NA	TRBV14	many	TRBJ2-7	CASSQAPGSSYEQYF	TGTGCCAGCAGCCAAGCCCCAGGGAGCTCCTACGAGCAGTACTTC
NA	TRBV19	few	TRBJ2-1	CASSIRDLGNEQFF	TGTGCCAGTAGTATTCGGGATCTCGGCAATGAGCAGTTCTTC
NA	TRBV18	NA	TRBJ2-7	CASSPTPGEQYF	TGTGCCAGCTCGCCAACCCCTGGCGAGCAGTACTTC
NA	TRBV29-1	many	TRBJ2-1	CSGDGSSYNEQFF	TGCAGCGGCGACGGTAGCTCCTACAATGAGCAGTTCTTC
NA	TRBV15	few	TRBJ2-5	CATRGGGETQYF	TGTGCCACCCGAGGGGGTGGGGAGACCCAGTACTTC
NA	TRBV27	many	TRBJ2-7	CASSFALGYEQYF	TGTGCCAGCAGTTTCGCTCTGGGATACGAGCAGTACTTC
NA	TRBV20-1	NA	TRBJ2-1	CSARSNSEVLYNEQFF	TGCAGTGCTAGATCAAATTCAGAAGTCCTCTACAATGAGCAGTTCTTC
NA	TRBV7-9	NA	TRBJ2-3	CASSLEGGNQDTQYF	TGTGCCAGCAGCTTAGAAGGGGGTAATCAAGATACGCAGTATTTT
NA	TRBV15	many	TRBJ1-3	CATSSGGTGFSGNTIYF	TGTGCCACCAGCAGTGGAGGAACGGGATTCTCTGGAAACACCATATATTTT
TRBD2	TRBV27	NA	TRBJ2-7	CASSRTGLADSYEQYF	TGTGCCAGCAGCCGAACCGGACTAGCGGACTCCTACGAGCAGTACTTC
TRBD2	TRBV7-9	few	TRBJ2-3	CASSLLASGADTQYF	TGTGCCAGCAGCCTACTAGCGAGTGGGGCAGATACGCAGTATTTT
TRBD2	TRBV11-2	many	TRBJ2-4	CASSRGRGDIQYF	TGTGCCAGCAGCCGTGGACGGGGGGACATTCAGTACTTC
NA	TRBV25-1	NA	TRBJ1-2	CASSEGVLGDYYGYTF	TGTGCCAGCAGTGAAGGGGTGTTGGGGGATTATTACGGCTACACCTTC
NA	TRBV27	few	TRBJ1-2	CASSKGFGYTF	TGTGCCAGCAGTAAGGGGTTCGGCTACACCTTC